Listed below are T cell receptor beta chains from one sample, sequenced in a study of response to subunit inactivated influenza vaccine. In TCRdb, the RT-PCR reads were re-called with MiXCR into one record per CDR3 protein. The sample has about 650,000 distinct CDR3 sequences; approximately 15% are singletons. The sample in question was PBMCs from blood, obtained roughly 12 days after vaccination. The receptors stem from a man aged 50-60 years who received an inactivated influenza vaccine. CDR3s include the opening cysteine and the closing phenylalanine or tryptophan. The listing skips clone size in some rows; elsewhere it reads once, few, many or a size class.

V gene,clone size,CDR3 protein
TRBV28,few,CASSPTGLVTDTQYF
TRBV4-1,few,CASSQGRGVRDTEAFF
TRBV4-3,few,CASSQDWLGGMNTEAFF
TRBV2,NA,CASSDWDRQFF
TRBV6-6,NA,CASSYGSPGELFF
TRBV29-1,few,CSVRDRGFYGYTF
TRBV27,few,CASRKSGGKDSNQPQHF
TRBV28,NA,CASSLRRMGETQYF
TRBV12-3/TRBV12-4,many,CASSPGQGPGELFF
TRBV29-1,few,CSVDPRDRGMNTEAFF
TRBV2,NA,CASSGTGSQPQHF
TRBV27,NA,CASSLGRGSNEQYF
TRBV6-2/TRBV6-3,NA,CASSEQGNADTQYF
TRBV4-2,NA,CASSQEGDPSDEQYF